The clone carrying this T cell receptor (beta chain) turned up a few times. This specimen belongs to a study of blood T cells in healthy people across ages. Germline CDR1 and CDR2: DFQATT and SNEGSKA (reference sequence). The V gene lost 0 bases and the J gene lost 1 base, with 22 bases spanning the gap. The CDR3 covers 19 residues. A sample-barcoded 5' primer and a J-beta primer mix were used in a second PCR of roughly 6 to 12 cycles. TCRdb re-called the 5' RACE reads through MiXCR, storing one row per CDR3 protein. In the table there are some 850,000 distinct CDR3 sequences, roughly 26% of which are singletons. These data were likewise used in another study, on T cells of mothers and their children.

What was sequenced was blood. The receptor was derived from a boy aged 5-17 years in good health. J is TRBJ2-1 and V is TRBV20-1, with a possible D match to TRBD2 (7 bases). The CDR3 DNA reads TGCAGTGCTAGAGATAGAGGGGGGGCCTGGGGAGGATCCTACAATGAGCAGTTCTTC. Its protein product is CSARDRGGAWGGSYNEQFF.